The 14 T cell receptor beta chains below all came from one sample that was sequenced in a study of T cells in Graves' hyperthyroidism and ophthalmopathy. Amplification of TCR beta CDR3 regions was performed using RNA transcripts as template. Initially, a first-round RT-PCR of the TCR CDR3 employed the HTBI primer set. From the multiplex PCR reads, TCRdb called clonotypes with MiXCR, one entry per CDR3 protein. The top ten hold roughly 60% of the sample, which has about 270,000 distinct CDR3 sequences, about 20% seen once. Material: blood. These receptors all stem from a man aged 30 to 39 with Graves' ophthalmopathy.

The V gene is TRBV27, the J gene TRBJ2-7; 9 bases fit TRBD1. Germline assignment: CDR1 MNHEY and CDR2 SMNVEV (reference sequence). The CDR3 length is 15 residues. The V segment lost 9 bases and the J segment 2 bases; nucleotides outside the gene matches: 11. CDR3 sequence (DNA): TGTGCCAGTTCTCCAACCGGGACAGGGACCTACGAGCAGTACTTC. This gives the protein CASSPTGTGTYEQYF.

The chain has TRBV19 and TRBJ1-2; 7 nucleotides line up with TRBD1. CDR1 is LNHDA and CDR2 is SQIVND in the germline V gene (reference sequence). J lost 4 bases, V lost 9 bases, and 8 bases had no gene match. This CDR3 has 13 amino acids. The CDR3 DNA is TGTGCCAGCAAACCCCAGGGGGTCTATGGCTACACCTTC. Translated: CASKPQGVYGYTF.

This clonotype was counted between two and nine times. The rearrangement uses TRBV12-3 or TRBV12-4 and TRBJ2-3; 9 bases fit TRBD1. The CDR3 extends over 21 amino acids. The ends lost 5 bases at V and 0 bases at J; junction bases unmatched: 21. The DNA for the CDR3 is TGTGCCAGCAGTGCCGGGACAGGGAGTTCGGCTGGGCTTACTAGCACAGATACGCAGTATTTT. Translated, it gives CASSAGTGSSAGLTSTDTQYF.

The V gene is TRBV10-3, the J gene TRBJ2-7; 10 bases agree with TRBD1. Losses at the gene ends were 10 bases for V and 3 bases for J; bases not matched to a gene: 9. There are 14 residues in the CDR3. CDR1 and CDR2 (germline): ENHRY, SYGVKD. CDR3 coding DNA: TGTGCCACCTCAACCGGGACAGGGGTCTACGAGCAGTACTTC. Its protein product is CATSTGTGVYEQYF.

The chain links TRBV7-9 to TRBJ1-2; 8 nucleotides line up with TRBD1. From germline, CDR1 is SEHNR and CDR2 FQNEAQ (reference sequence). V was pared by 3 bases and J by 2 bases, with 5 bases of the junction left unmatched. The CDR3 runs 15 residues. CDR3 nucleotide sequence: TGTGCCAGCAGCTTCGGGGACAGGCCCAACTATGGCTACACCTTC. It is translated as CASSFGDRPNYGYTF. The complete variable domain, with remaining parts taken from reference TRBV7-9 and TRBJ1-2, reads DTGVSQNPRHKITKRGQNVTFRCDPISEHNRLYWYRQTLGQGPEFLTYFQNEAQLEKSRLLSDRFSAERPKGSFSTLEIQRTEQGDSAMYLCASSFGDRPNYGYTFGSGTRLTVV.

The chain links TRBV28 to TRBJ1-2; 7 bases are a match to TRBD1. V lost 4 bases to trimming and J lost 8 bases; unmatched junction nucleotides: 10. Germline lookup yields CDR1 MDHEN and CDR2 SYDVKM. CDR3 length: 14 residues. CDR3 nucleotide sequence: TGTGCCAGCAGTTCAGGGACAGCCCCAGGAGGCTACACCTTC. Protein sequence: CASSSGTAPGGYTF.

This rearrangement joins TRBV6-2 or TRBV6-3 to TRBJ2-7; possibly TRBD1 for D (6 bases). The germline CDR1 and CDR2 sequences are MNHEY and SVGEGT. The ends were cut back, 6 bases at V and 0 bases at J, with 15 bases in the middle. The CDR3 is made up of 15 amino acids. For the CDR3, the DNA is TGTGCCAGCAGATTCAGGGGTTCCAGCTCCTACGAGCAGTACTTC. Translation gives CASRFRGSSSYEQYF.

This clonotype came up many times. J is TRBJ2-3 and V is TRBV6-1; a weak D match, TRBD1 (6 bases). Germline V CDR1 and CDR2: MNHNS, SASEGT. V was shortened by 5 bases and J by 9 bases, with 12 bases between the two germline ends. The CDR3 consists of 12 residues. CDR3 sequence: CASSQKGETQYF. The CDR3 DNA reads as TGTGCCAGCAGTCAGAAGGGGGAGACGCAGTATTTT.

The J gene is TRBJ2-3, the V gene TRBV28; a possible D gene is TRBD1 (6 bases). The V gene lost 6 bases and the J gene lost 2 bases, with 12 bases spanning the gap. The CDR3 consists of 14 residues. Germline CDR1 and CDR2: MDHEN and SYDVKM. The DNA of the CDR3 is TGTGCCAGCAGGAAAGACAGGTTCACAGATACGCAGTATTTT. Translation gives CASRKDRFTDTQYF.

V gene TRBV6-6 combines with J gene TRBJ1-6, with D hard to call. The CDR3 runs 15 residues. CDR1 and CDR2 from the germline V gene are MNHNY and SVGAGI (reference sequence). V was trimmed by 2 bases and J by 4 bases, leaving 9 bases between them. The CDR3 region is CASSYGSLYNSPLHF. CDR3 coding DNA: TGTGCCAGCAGTTACGGCAGCCTATATAATTCACCCCTCCACTTT.

This clonotype showed up just a few times. This chain connects TRBV6-1 to TRBJ1-2; 7 nucleotides line up with TRBD1. Germline V gives CDR1 MNHNS, CDR2 SASEGT. The CDR3 covers 15 residues. The J segment lost 6 bases and the V segment lost 2 bases, leaving 9 bases of the junction unmatched. CDR3 sequence reads: CASSETGALRNGYTF. The CDR3 nucleotides are TGTGCCAGCAGTGAAACAGGGGCCCTAAGGAATGGCTACACCTTC.

The V call is TRBV24-1, the J call TRBJ2-3; perhaps TRBD1 as D (5 bases). Gene TRBJ1-5 matches the end of the DNA better, so the J call may be wrong. CDR3 length: 15 amino acids. The germline V gene encodes CDR1 KGHDR and CDR2 SFDVKD. CDR3 nucleotides: TGTGCCACCGATCCGCAGGGACGGAGCACAGATACGCAGCATTTT. It specifies CATDPQGRSTDTQHF.

This clonotype came up many times. The V and J genes are TRBV3-1 and TRBJ2-7, with 11 bases matching TRBD2. Trimming removed 4 bases from V and 2 bases from J; junction bases left unmatched: 7. Germline assignment: CDR1 LGHDT and CDR2 YNNKEL (reference sequence). This CDR3 spans 16 amino acids. CDR3 loop: CASSRTGTSGAYEQYF. CDR3 in DNA: TGTGCCAGCAGCCGTACCGGGACTAGCGGCGCCTACGAGCAGTACTTC.

This clonotype came up many times. The chain recombines TRBV2 with TRBJ2-1, with 10 bases identical to TRBD1. This CDR3 spans 14 amino acids. Germline V gene lookup returns CDR1 SNHLY and CDR2 FYNNEI. V was pared by 8 bases and J by 7 bases, with 8 bases of the junction left unmatched. Written as DNA, the CDR3 is TGTGCCAGCGGGGACAGGGGCAGGGTGAATGAGCAGTTCTTC. It is translated as CASGDRGRVNEQFF.